This paragraph reports one T cell receptor (beta chain). The antigen is undetermined. The source of the sample is a study of cytomegalovirus exposure and HLA in healthy donors. Study-wide context: Caucasian-associated ancestry cluster membership applied to about 77% of around 400 genotyped donors.

The germline gives CDR1 SGHDT, CDR2 YYEEEE. V dropped 4 bases and J dropped 7; count of bases not matched to a gene: 5. CDR3 length equals 13 residues. Points from the study as a whole: The study recorded 160 or so TCR beta chains that were cytomegalovirus-associated. In a later analysis, at a false discovery rate of 0.05, approximately 18,000 TCR beta sequences were associated with HLA alleles. Among donors in an Asian-associated ancestry cluster, a later analysis reportedly found fewer N-insertions than the approximately 670-donor mean.

PCR involved 60 Vbeta and 13 Jbeta primers. TCRdb's copy holds only in-frame clones and misses some; the assay was immunoSEQ multiplex PCR. The sample yields over 30,000 clones, 80% seen once. The sequence derives from a male donor in good health and CMV-seronegative. This chain links TRBV5-6 with TRBJ2-1, with 7 nucleotides matching TRBD1. The sample consisted of PBMCs. The CDR3 DNA follows: TGTGCCAGCAGCCTACAGGGGACGAATGAGCAGTTCTTC. Translating it yields CASSLQGTNEQFF.